The source of this T cell receptor beta chain is a study of immune heterogeneity within non-small cell lung tumors (dated by TCRdb to between 2017 and 2018). Describing the broader study: Histology comprised a handful of squamous cell carcinomas, roughly ten non-squamous carcinomas and 1 tumor not otherwise specified. The study combined whole-exome sequencing, RNA-seq and TCR beta repertoire sequencing of multiple spatially distinct regions from each NSCLC tumor to examine intratumoral immune heterogeneity. TCR repertoires were analyzed from 55 to 70 tumor loci of approximately 14 patients, whereas transcriptome data were available for only approximately 47 loci from approximately eleven patients. For mutant peptides 8 to 11 amino acids long, netMHCpan-3.0 predicted neoantigen binding to the HLA alleles of each patient. Results and caveats for the whole study, not just this receptor: Within a patient, identical dominant CDR3B clonotypes were found to recur across loci, yet unique high-frequency clones were also harbored in different tumor locations. Individual patients mostly had different high-frequency TCR beta clonotypes. A statistically significant but moderate positive correlation (R about 0.34) was observed between local T-cell repertoire clonality and local tumor mutational burden.

The TCR beta CDR3 region was amplified with a multiplex PCR system whose first round of 10 cycles used 32 V-gene forward primers and 13 J-gene reverse primers. The first PCR round was done with a QIAGEN Multiplex PCR Kit, and the primer sequences were filed in Chinese patent CN105087789A. In a second PCR round, Illumina universal primers were added with the Phusion High-Fidelity PCR Kit. TCR libraries were paired-end sequenced at 151 bp read length on the Illumina HiSeq X Ten platform. Turning to the authors' computational methods: Cutadapt removed reads without multiplex PCR primers, PEAR merged read pairs, and MiXCR with default settings called CDR3 regions. Shannon entropy measured repertoire diversity, and clonality was calculated as one minus the Shannon entropy divided by the ln of the count of productive unique sequences. Dominant or high-frequency T-cell clones were defined as clonotypes at frequencies of at least 0.5%. TCRdb reran the public reads through fastp at Q25 and MiXCR, keeping productive beta chains. Each entry merges the rows of one CDR3 protein and shows their most common DNA and genes. The V and J calls were not made by the authors but by TCRdb's processing. For this sample the table gives about 21,000 distinct CDR3 sequences, of which approximately 30% were detected only once. The ten biggest clones cover 4.4% of the sample.

Genomic DNA extracted from bulk tumor tissue served as TCR template, with about 0.6 ug gDNA amplified per sample. Multiple biopsies per primary tumor were taken during surgery, spaced as far apart as possible within the tumor mass. The study cohort was described as untreated, and the patients were newly diagnosed NSCLC cases having curative surgery. The samples came from over twelve patients with newly diagnosed non-small cell lung cancer who were having surgery intended to be curative. A couple of independent pathologists examined the resected tumor masses. Only high-quality DNA and RNA samples were carried forward to sequencing. As regards this clonotype: Its cognate antigen has yet to be identified. Base qualities are not at hand, and no much larger clone is one base apart.

From the germline V gene (reference sequence), CDR1 is PRHDT and CDR2 is FYEKMQ. The CDR3 starts with the cysteine, ends with the phenylalanine, and has 17 residues. Here the CDR3 DNA is all that survives: 51 bases in frame from base 1. Trimming removed 0 bases from V and 0 bases from J; the gene matches leave 7 bases unexplained. The sample consisted of lung tumor tissue. Recombination connected TRBV13 to TRBJ2-5; 7 central bases correspond to TRBD2. The sequence was obtained from a man in his forties or fifties with non-small cell lung cancer. At the DNA level, the sequence is TGTGCCAGCAGCTTAGGGGGGGAGGGGCCGTACCAAGAGACCCAGTACTTC. The translation is CASSLGGEGPYQETQYF.